Shown below are 23 T cell receptor beta chains from a single sample sequenced in a study of T cell repertoires in cytomegalovirus infection. TCRdb re-called the reads through MiXCR, storing one row per CDR3 protein. The table has 100,000 to 150,000 distinct CDR3 sequences, 8% to 9% seen once. The sequenced material came from PBMCs. The receptors here all came from a human donor in good health (CMV status not recorded). Some clones in this sample may be carry-over from other donors' samples.

This clonotype occurred many times. J is TRBJ2-5 and V is TRBV10-3, with 7 bases that match TRBD1. V was pared by 3 bases and J by 3 bases, with 4 bases of the junction left unmatched. Germline V gene sequence: CDR1 ENHRY, CDR2 SYGVKD. This CDR3 is 14 amino acids long. The CDR3 bases are TGTGCCATCAGTGACAGAACAGGGGAAGAGACCCAGTACTTC. It specifies CAISDRTGEETQYF.

The J gene is TRBJ2-3, the V gene TRBV10-3; 8 bases align to TRBD1. Germline CDR1 reads ENHRY; CDR2 reads SYGVKD. This CDR3 spans 14 amino acids. The junction had 5 bases not matched to a gene; V was cut back by 8 bases and J by 1 base. This chain's CDR3 is CAIRQGAGTDTQYF. The DNA of the CDR3 is TGTGCCATCCGCCAGGGGGCCGGCACAGATACGCAGTATTTT.

This clonotype was observed at least ten times. This chain joins TRBV29-1 and TRBJ2-7; D remains ambiguous. Germline V gives CDR1 SQVTM, CDR2 ANQGSEA. Trimming removed 4 bases from V and 0 bases from J, with 10 bases in between. The length of the CDR3 is 13 residues. The CDR3 DNA is TGCAGCGTTGTGGCAGCGAGCTCCTACGAGCAGTACTTC. Its translation is CSVVAASSYEQYF.

This clonotype was seen only a few times. This sequence joins TRBV12-3 or TRBV12-4 and TRBJ1-3; no clear D gene. The CDR3 sequence is 14 residues long. V was cut by 2 bases and J by 4 bases, with 9 bases left in between. CDR3 nucleotide sequence: TGTGCCAGCAGTTTACGAGAGGGAGGAAACACCATATATTTT. It encodes CASSLREGGNTIYF.

This clonotype was recorded at least ten times. J is TRBJ1-4 and V is TRBV28; D uncertain. This CDR3 comprises 15 residues. The V gene's germline CDR1 is MDHEN and CDR2 SYDVKM. V lost 5 bases and J lost 0, with 10 bases in between. The CDR3 nucleotides read TGTGCCAGCAGTCTTCCGGGTGCAACTAATGAAAAACTGTTTTTT. This translates into CASSLPGATNEKLFF. Full variable domain (remainder filled in from reference TRBV28 and TRBJ1-4): DVKVTQSSRYLVKRTGEKVFLECVQDMDHENMFWYRQDPGLGLRLIYFSYDVKMKEKGDIPEGYSVSREKKERFSLILESASTNQTSMYLCASSLPGATNEKLFFGSGTQLSVL.

There are a few counts of this clonotype. The J gene is TRBJ1-2, the V gene TRBV19, with D possibly matching TRBD1 (5 bases). This CDR3 comprises 16 residues. The V and J ends lost 1 base and 4 bases respectively, with 16 bases between them. CDR1 is LNHDA and CDR2 is SQIVND in the germline V gene (reference sequence). The CDR3: CASSIVPRRDPYGYTF. The CDR3 DNA follows: TGTGCCAGTAGTATAGTACCTCGTAGGGACCCCTATGGCTACACCTTC.

This clonotype was seen at least ten times. This chain links TRBV5-5 with TRBJ2-7; no reliable D call. With 0 bases removed from V and 4 bases from J, the gap between germline ends came to 8 bases. The CDR3 extends over 13 amino acids. CDR1 is SGHKS, CDR2 YYEKEE, per germline (reference sequence). The CDR3 region is CASSLVQGYEQYF. The CDR3 region has the DNA TGTGCCAGCAGCTTGGTCCAAGGGTACGAGCAGTACTTC. Full variable domain (remainder filled in from reference TRBV5-5 and TRBJ2-7): DAGVTQSPTHLIKTRGQQVTLRCSPISGHKSVSWYQQVLGQGPQFIFQYYEKEERGRGNFPDRFSARQFPNYSSELNVNALLLGDSALYLCASSLVQGYEQYFGPGTRLTVT.

The V gene is TRBV14, the J gene TRBJ2-7; 8 nucleotides match TRBD1. CDR1 and CDR2 from the germline V gene are SGHDN and FVKESK. V shed 4 bases and J 2 bases; nucleotides not matched to a gene: 7. This CDR3 spans 15 amino acids. The CDR3 spells CASSLPGQETYEQYF. In DNA form, the CDR3 reads TGTGCCAGCAGCCTCCCGGGACAGGAAACCTACGAGCAGTACTTC.

This clonotype appeared many times. V usage is TRBV7-3 and J usage is TRBJ2-5, with TRBD1 as a possible D gene (7 bases). Trimming removed 4 bases at V and 2 bases at J, with 20 bases between. The CDR3 spans 17 residues. In germline, CDR1 is SGHTA, CDR2 FQGTGA. The CDR3 DNA follows: TGTGCCAGCAGCTCGGGGGACAGCCCGATCGGGCAAGAGACCCAGTACTTC. Its protein product is CASSSGDSPIGQETQYF.

The rearrangement uses TRBV24-1 and TRBJ1-1; a weak D match, TRBD1 (5 bases). V gave up 9 bases and J gave up 0 bases, with 10 bases separating them. CDR1 and CDR2 from the germline V gene are KGHDR and SFDVKD. The CDR3 runs to 13 residues. Here the CDR3 reads CATQEGLNTEAFF. In nucleotides, the CDR3 is TGTGCCACCCAAGAGGGACTGAACACTGAAGCTTTCTTT.

This clonotype showed up many times. V and J are TRBV7-3 and TRBJ2-1; possibly TRBD1 or TRBD2 for D (6 bases each). V gave up 2 bases and J gave up 6 bases, with 11 bases separating them. The CDR3 length is 14 residues. The germline CDR1 and CDR2 sequences are SGHTA and FQGTGA. This chain's CDR3 is CASSLSGAINEQFF. CDR3 bases: TGTGCCAGCAGCTTATCGGGGGCGATCAATGAGCAGTTCTTC.

This clonotype was seen at least ten times. The chain is built from TRBV7-2 and TRBJ1-5, with TRBD1 matching over 7 bases. Trimming at V came to 4 bases and at J to 2 bases, leaving 17 bases not matched to a gene. This CDR3 region has 19 residues. The germline gives CDR1 SGHTA, CDR2 FQGNSA. The CDR3 DNA reads TGTGCCAGCAGCTCCCCGACAGGGCACGCATCTAGGGGCAATCAGCCCCAGCATTTT. This sequence encodes CASSSPTGHASRGNQPQHF.

This clonotype showed up many times. The chain recombines TRBV4-1 with TRBJ1-1; D not certain. The germline V gene has CDR1 MGHRA and CDR2 YSYEKL. The CDR3 covers 15 residues. The V gene lost 6 bases and the J gene lost 4 bases, with 18 bases spanning the gap. DNA of the CDR3: TGCGCCAGCAGTCACTACCACACCGCCGGCACTGAAGCTTTCTTT. It yields the protein CASSHYHTAGTEAFF.

This clonotype was seen at least ten times. The chain recombines TRBV7-2 with TRBJ2-2, with TRBD1 as a possible D gene (6 bases). The V gene's germline CDR1 is SGHTA and CDR2 FQGNSA. The CDR3 runs 14 residues. V was cut by 2 bases and J by 6 bases, with 10 bases left in between. CDR3 sequence: CASSLLQGAGELFF. Written as DNA, the CDR3 is TGTGCCAGCAGCTTACTACAGGGCGCCGGGGAGCTGTTTTTT.

This clonotype has a count of ten or more. V gene TRBV6-1 combines with J gene TRBJ2-5, with a tentative D call TRBD1 (5 bases). This CDR3 spans 14 amino acids. V was trimmed by 4 bases and J by 3 bases, leaving 12 bases between them. Germline assignment: CDR1 MNHNS and CDR2 SASEGT. CDR3: CASSGQYEKETQYF. In DNA form, the CDR3 reads TGTGCCAGCAGTGGACAGTACGAAAAAGAGACCCAGTACTTC.

This clonotype was recorded many times. This chain connects TRBV6-5 to TRBJ2-5; 8 bases line up with TRBD1. Germline V lookup: CDR1 MNHEY, CDR2 SVGAGI. J lost 5 bases, V lost 9 bases, and 8 bases had no gene match. This CDR3 has 13 amino acids. The CDR3 region has the DNA TGTGCCAGTCTTCAGGGGGCTGGGGAGACCCAGTACTTC. It translates to CASLQGAGETQYF.

This clonotype occurred many times. The rearrangement uses TRBV7-9 and TRBJ2-7; TRBD1 matches 11 bases. Germline CDR1 SEHNR, CDR2 FQNEAQ (reference sequence). The CDR3 sequence is 15 residues long. The V and J ends lost 5 bases and 4 bases, in that order; junction bases with no gene match: 7. CDR3 amino acids: CASSPLGQGAYEQYF. CDR3 coding DNA: TGTGCCAGCAGCCCACTCGGACAGGGGGCTTACGAGCAGTACTTC.

This clonotype has only a few counts. The chain uses TRBV28 and TRBJ1-2; D not resolved. Germline lookup yields CDR1 MDHEN and CDR2 SYDVKM. The CDR3 consists of 13 residues. The germline V and J ends were trimmed by 3 bases and 3 bases, with 8 bases remaining between them. The chain's CDR3 is CASSLARYYGYTF. The CDR3 DNA follows: TGTGCCAGCAGTTTGGCCAGATACTATGGCTACACCTTC.

This clonotype was seen many times. The rearrangement joins TRBV7-9 to TRBJ1-5; D uncertain. The CDR3 is 13 amino acids. V was cut by 5 bases and J by 6 bases, with 11 bases left in between. Looked up from germline, CDR1 is SEHNR and CDR2 is FQNEAQ (reference sequence). CDR3 in DNA: TGTGCCAGCAGCGTTGGAACAGTTCAGCCCCAGCATTTT. Its protein product is CASSVGTVQPQHF.

This clonotype was recorded many times. The chain combines TRBV12-3 or TRBV12-4 with TRBJ1-2; D is undetermined. The CDR3 is 14 residues long. Trimming left V 2 bases short and J 7 bases short, with 14 bases between. The CDR3 DNA reads as TGTGCCAGCAGTTTACCCGACAAAATCTCTGGCTACACCTTC. Translating it yields CASSLPDKISGYTF.

V usage is TRBV29-1 and J usage is TRBJ2-1; 9 bases fit TRBD1. CDR3 length: 14 amino acids. V shed 3 bases, J shed 7 bases, and the junction held 7 bases outside the gene matches. The germline gives CDR1 SQVTM, CDR2 ANQGSEA. The CDR3 sequence is CSVEGTGILNEQFF. The CDR3 bases are TGCAGCGTTGAGGGGACAGGGATCTTGAATGAGCAGTTCTTC.

This clonotype has just a few counts. The chain employs TRBV12-3 or TRBV12-4 and TRBJ1-2, with 10 bases aligning to TRBD1. Trimming took 5 bases from V and 7 from J; bases not matched to a gene: 7. The CDR3 runs to 14 residues. The CDR3 bases are TGTGCCAGCAGTCTATCGGACAGGGGGGCTGGCTACACCTTC. This encodes CASSLSDRGAGYTF.

V is TRBV2 and J is TRBJ1-1; D may be TRBD1 (6 bases). Deletions cut 2 bases from V and 6 bases from J, with 10 bases between. The germline V gene encodes CDR1 SNHLY and CDR2 FYNNEI. The CDR3 consists of 13 residues. CDR3 bases: TGTGCCAGCAGTGAACAGGGGCTGCCTGAAGCTTTCTTT. This gives the protein CASSEQGLPEAFF. Looking up the rest from reference TRBV2 and TRBJ1-1 gives the full variable domain: EPEVTQTPSHQVTQMGQEVILRCVPISNHLYFYWYRQILGQKVEFLVSFYNNEISEKSEIFDDQFSVERPDGSNFTLKIRSTKLEDSAMYFCASSEQGLPEAFFGQGTRLTVV.